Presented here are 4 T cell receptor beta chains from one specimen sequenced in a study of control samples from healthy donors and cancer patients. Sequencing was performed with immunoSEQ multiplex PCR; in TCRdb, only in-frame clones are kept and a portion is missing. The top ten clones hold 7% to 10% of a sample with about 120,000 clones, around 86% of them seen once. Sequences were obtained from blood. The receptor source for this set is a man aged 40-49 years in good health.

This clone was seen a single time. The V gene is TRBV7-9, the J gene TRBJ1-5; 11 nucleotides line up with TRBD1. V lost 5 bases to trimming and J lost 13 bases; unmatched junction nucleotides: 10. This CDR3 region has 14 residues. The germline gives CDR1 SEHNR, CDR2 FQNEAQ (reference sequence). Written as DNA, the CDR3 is TGTGCCAGCAGCCCTCAGGACAGGGGGCCCGTTCAGCATTTT. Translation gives CASSPQDRGPVQHF.

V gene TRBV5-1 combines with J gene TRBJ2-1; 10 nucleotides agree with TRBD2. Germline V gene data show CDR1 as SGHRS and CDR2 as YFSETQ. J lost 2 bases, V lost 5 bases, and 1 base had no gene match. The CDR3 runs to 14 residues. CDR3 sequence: CASRGLAAYNEQFF. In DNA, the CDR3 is TGCGCCAGCAGAGGACTAGCGGCCTACAATGAGCAGTTCTTC.

The CDR3 loop reads CASSRGDEQFF. DNA of the CDR3: TGTGCCAGCAGCAGGGGAGATGAGCAGTTCTTC. This sequence joins TRBV12-3 or TRBV12-4 and TRBJ2-1; D is perhaps TRBD1 (6 bases). The CDR3 sequence is 11 residues long. V lost 6 bases, J lost 8 bases, and 8 bases lay in between.

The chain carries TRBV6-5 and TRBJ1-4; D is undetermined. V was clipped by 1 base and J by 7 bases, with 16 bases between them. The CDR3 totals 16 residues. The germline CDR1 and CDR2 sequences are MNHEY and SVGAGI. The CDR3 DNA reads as TGTGCCAGCAGTTACTTACACGGCCGCCGGGGTGAAAAACTGTTTTTT. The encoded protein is CASSYLHGRRGEKLFF.